This T cell receptor (beta chain) is drawn from a study of T cell responses to AZD1222 COVID-19 vaccine. On the study more broadly: The study pooled second doses at about 4 or about 12 weeks.

The CDR3 is made up of 16 amino acids. Germline trimming cut 4 bases from V and 6 bases from J; bases unmatched to any gene: 8. Per germline, CDR1 SGDLS and CDR2 YYNGEE. Regarding the study as a whole: Regions 160-218 and 743-854 held dominance among vaccine-associated CD4 TCRs, which spanned spike. Donors, mostly white British, included more females; clonal diversity was possibly underestimated. Only a handful of AZD1222 recipients, several in all, had baseline seropositivity.

TCRdb's table, derived via immunoSEQ multiplex PCR, lists solely in-frame clones and lacks some. The sample lists about 100,000 clones, approximately 87% occurring once. About this clone: Its antigen remains unidentified.

This receptor was identified in an adult in good health. V gene TRBV9 combines with J gene TRBJ1-4; TRBD1 matches 11 bases. The sample here was peripheral blood, taken on day 0 of AZD1222 vaccination. The CDR3 nucleotides are TGTGCCAGCAGCCCCCCTCCGGGACAGGGGGATGAAAAACTGTTTTTT. Translation: CASSPPPGQGDEKLFF.